The rows below give T cell receptor beta chains drawn from one sample of a study of blood T cells in healthy people across ages. TCRdb fed the 5' RACE reads into MiXCR, producing one record per CDR3 protein. The table lists approximately 600,000 distinct CDR3 sequences, 45% to 65% of them singletons. Sequencing was performed on blood. Receptors were obtained from a man between 60 and 75 years old in good health. CDR3s include the opening cysteine and the closing phenylalanine or tryptophan. Each record gives: clone size, D gene, V gene, J gene, CDR3 DNA, CDR3 protein. A D gene is named only where the DNA matches it firmly. Size is omitted from some rows. Given values are once, few, many or a class for expanded clones.

size: .
D: TRBD2
V: TRBV5-1
J: TRBJ2-3
DNA: TGCGCCAGCAGCCAACGGGGGGGGTCCGGCACAGATACGCAGTATTTT
CDR3: CASSQRGGSGTDTQYF

size: .
D: .
V: TRBV20-1
J: TRBJ2-5
DNA: TGCAGTGCTCTAGGTATCGGGGTGGTACAAGAGACCCAGTACTTC
CDR3: CSALGIGVVQETQYF

size: .
D: TRBD2
V: TRBV6-1
J: TRBJ2-5
DNA: TGTGCCAGCAGTGAAAAGCGGGGGTGGGGAGCCACCCCGTACTTC
CDR3: CASSEKRGWGATPYF

size: .
D: TRBD2
V: TRBV7-2
J: TRBJ2-3
DNA: TGTGCCAGCAGCTTTAAGCGGGGGCGCACAGATACGCAGTATTTT
CDR3: CASSFKRGRTDTQYF

size: .
D: .
V: TRBV18
J: TRBJ1-2
DNA: TGTGCCAGCTCACCAGGGAACAGTAACTATGGCTACACCTTC
CDR3: CASSPGNSNYGYTF

size: .
D: .
V: TRBV29-1
J: TRBJ2-1
DNA: TGCAGCGTTGACTCCCGTGGGGTCTATGAGCAGTTCTTC
CDR3: CSVDSRGVYEQFF

size: .
D: .
V: TRBV20-1
J: TRBJ2-5
DNA: TGCAGTGCTAGACGATACAGGGAGACCCAGTACTTC
CDR3: CSARRYRETQYF

size: few
D: .
V: TRBV25-1
J: TRBJ2-5
DNA: TGTGCCAGCAGTGACAGGGCGAAGGCCCAAGAGACCCAGTACTTC
CDR3: CASSDRAKAQETQYF

size: .
D: .
V: TRBV12-3/TRBV12-4
J: TRBJ2-1
DNA: TGTGCCAGCAGTTTAAGGGGGGGGGCCAGCAATGAGCAGTTCTTC
CDR3: CASSLRGGASNEQFF

size: few
D: TRBD2
V: TRBV9
J: TRBJ2-3
DNA: TGTGCCAGCAGCGTAGGACTAGCGGAAACAGATACGCAGTATTTT
CDR3: CASSVGLAETDTQYF